The 25 T cell receptor beta chains reported below all come from one sample, sequenced in a study of shared clonotypes between healthy human individuals. This table comes from immunoSEQ multiplex PCR, and its TCRdb copy is limited to in-frame clones, with some not included. The sample carries 85,000 to 100,000 clones, almost 70% recorded once. Sequences were obtained from memory CD8+ T cells sorted from blood. The subset here: CD45RO+ cells pooled with CCR7-negative TemRA cells. These receptor sequences come from a man aged 25-45 years in good health.

V is TRBV7-9 and J is TRBJ1-1, with TRBD1 matching over 7 bases. Germline V gives CDR1 SEHNR, CDR2 FQNEAQ (reference sequence). This CDR3 has 16 amino acids. The V gene end was trimmed by 5 bases and the J gene end by 5 bases; junction bases not matched to a gene: 14. CDR3 in amino acids: CASSAHDRVRWTEAFF. In DNA, the CDR3 is TGTGCCAGCAGCGCACACGACAGGGTGAGATGGACTGAAGCTTTCTTT. The full variable domain, with the rest looked up from reference TRBV7-9 and TRBJ1-1, is DTGVSQNPRHKITKRGQNVTFRCDPISEHNRLYWYRQTLGQGPEFLTYFQNEAQLEKSRLLSDRFSAERPKGSFSTLEIQRTEQGDSAMYLCASSAHDRVRWTEAFFGQGTRLTVV.

This clone has at least ten counts. The sample holds other DNA sequences that translate to the same CDR3. The rearrangement links TRBV7-9 to TRBJ2-7; 7 bases are a match to TRBD1. Germline trimming cut 5 bases from V and 4 bases from J; bases unmatched to any gene: 8. Germline CDR1 reads SEHNR; CDR2 reads FQNEAQ (reference sequence). There are 14 residues in the CDR3. DNA for the CDR3: TGTGCCAGCAGCCCCCGGGACAGTTTATACGAGCAGTACTTC. This codes for CASSPRDSLYEQYF.

The J gene is TRBJ1-2, the V gene TRBV5-3; D call uncertain. TRBV5-3 is designated an ORF whose function remains uncertain. This CDR3 comprises 15 residues. Trimming took 2 bases from V and 1 from J, leaving 12 bases between them. The CDR3 nucleotides are TGTGCCAGAAGCTTTGATAATCGGGGTAACTATGGCTACACCTTC. Translation: CARSFDNRGNYGYTF.

J is TRBJ1-2 and V is TRBV28; 8 bases line up with TRBD1. The CDR3 sequence is 15 residues long. With 5 bases clipped from V and 8 bases from J, the junction kept 13 bases outside the gene matches. Per germline, CDR1 MDHEN and CDR2 SYDVKM. CDR3 nucleotides: TGTGCCAGCAGTAGGAGGGCCAGGGGGCCTTGGGGCTACACCTTC. This codes for CASSRRARGPWGYTF.

CDR3 DNA: TGTGCCAGCACCCCCGGGGGTATGAACACTGAAGCTTTCTTT. Protein product: CASTPGGMNTEAFF. The rearrangement links TRBV7-6 to TRBJ1-1, with D perhaps matching TRBD1 (5 bases). There are 14 residues in the CDR3. V shed 7 bases and J shed 0 bases, with 12 bases lying between them. Germline V gene data show CDR1 as SGHVS and CDR2 as FNYEAQ.

V is TRBV15 and J is TRBJ2-1; TRBD1 is a possible D gene (6 bases). V lost 0 bases and J 4 bases, leaving 19 bases between the germline ends. This CDR3 has 18 residues. The germline gives CDR1 LNHNV, CDR2 YYDKDF (reference sequence). CDR3 nucleotides: TGTGCCACCAGCAGAGATTGGACAGAGTCGCGATTATACAATGAGCAGTTCTTC. Its protein is CATSRDWTESRLYNEQFF.

DNA for the CDR3: TGTGCCAGCAGCGTAGGTTGGCGAGGGAACACCGGGGAGCTGTTTTTT. It translates to CASSVGWRGNTGELFF. The chain has TRBV28 and TRBJ2-2; no firm D call. V shed 6 bases and J shed 1 base, with 15 bases lying between them. Looked up from germline, CDR1 is MDHEN and CDR2 is SYDVKM. The CDR3 covers 16 residues.

The V call is TRBV7-8, the J call TRBJ2-5; 15 bases are a match to TRBD2. CDR1 is SGHVS and CDR2 is FQNEAQ in the germline V gene. The CDR3 runs to 18 residues. The trim removed 4 bases at V and 5 bases at J, leaving 11 bases unmatched. The CDR3 reads CASSSGLAGGPGSETQYF. The CDR3 region has the DNA TGTGCCAGCAGCTCAGGACTAGCGGGAGGGCCGGGTAGCGAGACCCAGTACTTC.

In DNA, the CDR3 is TGCGCCAGCCCAACCACTTTGGGTAGCGGGAGACAATGGGGGGGAGGCAATGAGCAGTTCTTC. Amino acid sequence: CASPTTLGSGRQWGGGNEQFF. The chain joins TRBV10-1 to TRBJ2-1, with TRBD2 identical over 9 bases. The V gene end was trimmed by 8 bases and the J gene end by 6 bases; junction bases not matched to a gene: 29. The germline V gene has CDR1 WNHNN and CDR2 SYGVQD (reference sequence). CDR3 size: 21 residues.

The chain has TRBV4-3 and TRBJ1-2, with D tentatively TRBD1 (6 bases). Germline loops: CDR1 LGHNA, CDR2 YSLEER. The V gene lost 0 bases and the J gene lost 4 bases, with 12 bases spanning the gap. CDR3 size: 15 residues. CDR3 region: CASSQDTGASYGYTF. The CDR3, as DNA: TGCGCCAGCAGCCAAGATACGGGGGCTAGCTATGGCTACACCTTC.

The gene calls are TRBV2 and TRBJ2-3, with D perhaps matching TRBD2 (6 bases). CDR3 length equals 16 residues. The germline V and J ends were trimmed by 4 bases and 3 bases, with 17 bases remaining between them. Germline V gene lookup returns CDR1 SNHLY and CDR2 FYNNEI. CDR3 sequence reads: CASSVTSRPGTDTQYF. CDR3 DNA sequence: TGTGCCAGCAGTGTTACTAGCCGACCCGGGACAGATACGCAGTATTTT.

The chain joins TRBV7-6 to TRBJ2-7; 11 nucleotides agree with TRBD2. From germline, CDR1 is SGHVS and CDR2 FNYEAQ. V was pared by 1 base and J by 2 bases, with 7 bases of the junction left unmatched. The CDR3 loop spans 17 amino acids. The CDR3 DNA is TGTGCCAGCAGCTTAGTCCCGACTAGCGGGATGGCCTACGAGCAGTACTTC. Encoded protein: CASSLVPTSGMAYEQYF.

The gene calls are TRBV4-2 and TRBJ2-3; D gene unclear. With 0 bases removed from V and 5 bases from J, the gap between germline ends came to 3 bases. CDR1 is LGHNA and CDR2 is YNFKEQ in the germline V gene. The CDR3 is 12 amino acids. DNA for the CDR3: TGTGCCAGCAGCCAAGATTTAGATACGCAGTATTTT. Its protein is CASSQDLDTQYF.

The chain recombines TRBV10-3 with TRBJ1-2; D may be TRBD1 (6 bases). Germline lookup yields CDR1 ENHRY and CDR2 SYGVKD. The CDR3 runs 12 residues. V gave up 7 bases and J gave up 4 bases, with 10 bases separating them. This CDR3 reads CAITPTGYGYTF. The CDR3 DNA sequence: TGTGCCATCACACCGACAGGCTATGGCTACACCTTC.

The chain links TRBV28 to TRBJ1-5; TRBD1 matches 8 bases. This CDR3 is built from 18 residues. The V segment lost 6 bases and the J segment 0 bases; nucleotides outside the gene matches: 13. CDR1 and CDR2 (germline): MDHEN, SYDVKM. The CDR3 DNA reads TGTGCCAGCAGCTTGGACAGGGCGATGGGTAGTAGCAATCAGCCCCAGCATTTT. Translation: CASSLDRAMGSSNQPQHF.

The rearrangement uses TRBV28 and TRBJ2-1; 13 bases align to TRBD2. Trimming took 5 bases from V and 5 from J; bases not matched to a gene: 9. The CDR3 is made up of 17 amino acids. Germline assignment: CDR1 MDHEN and CDR2 SYDVKM. This CDR3 reads CASSTPLTSGRDNEQFF. DNA for the CDR3: TGTGCCAGCAGTACACCACTTACTAGCGGGAGGGACAATGAGCAGTTCTTC.

The chain joins TRBV28 to TRBJ2-1; 9 nucleotides line up with TRBD2. The CDR3 consists of 16 residues. V lost 7 bases, J lost 8 bases, and 15 bases stayed unmatched. CDR1 and CDR2 (germline): MDHEN, SYDVKM. The CDR3 region is CASTLSGGREVDEQFF. The CDR3, as DNA: TGTGCCAGCACCCTTTCGGGCGGGAGGGAGGTAGATGAGCAGTTCTTC.

This sequence joins TRBV15 and TRBJ2-7; tentatively, D is TRBD1 or TRBD2 (5 bases each). The ends were cut back, 4 bases at V and 5 bases at J, with 12 bases in the middle. Per the germline V gene, CDR1 is LNHNV and CDR2 is YYDKDF (reference sequence). The CDR3 extends over 13 amino acids. Written as DNA, the CDR3 is TGTGCCACCAGCACGGACCGGGGCCACGAGCAGTACTTC. Translation gives CATSTDRGHEQYF.

The chain combines TRBV12-1 with TRBJ2-3; the D segment call TRBD2 is taken from the table without a DNA check. TRBV12-1 is reported as a pseudogene. This CDR3 region has 16 residues. CDR3 in amino acids: CASSFALATSTDTQYF. In DNA form, the CDR3 reads TGTGCCAGCAGCTTTGCACTAGCCACTAGCACAGATACGCAGTATTTT.

This clone was counted many times. This chain connects TRBV27 to TRBJ2-3, with a weak D call TRBD2 (5 bases). The CDR3 has 15 amino acids. Germline CDR1 MNHEY, CDR2 SMNVEV (reference sequence). V was clipped by 5 bases and J by 3 bases, with 15 bases between them. The CDR3: CASSPLQEGTDTQYF. Written as DNA, the CDR3 is TGTGCCAGCAGTCCACTACAAGAGGGAACAGATACGCAGTATTTT.

The chain uses TRBV6-4 and TRBJ2-1; 9 positions match TRBD2. The V gene's germline CDR1 is MRHNA and CDR2 SNTAGT. There are 15 residues in the CDR3. V lost 10 bases and J lost 8; bases outside the gene matches: 15. CDR3: CATTPREGGFDEQFF. The CDR3 bases are TGTGCCACCACCCCGCGGGAGGGCGGTTTCGATGAGCAGTTCTTC.

The chain links TRBV27 to TRBJ1-1; 8 bases align to TRBD1. Germline CDR1 is MNHEY and CDR2 is SMNVEV (reference sequence). There are 12 residues in the CDR3. V dropped 6 bases and J dropped 4; count of bases not matched to a gene: 1. This CDR3 reads CASRTGGTEAFF. The CDR3 DNA reads TGTGCCAGCAGAACAGGGGGCACTGAAGCTTTCTTT.

The CDR3 DNA follows: TGCAGCGTTGCGACACAGGGGGCAGGCGAGCAGTACTTC. It encodes CSVATQGAGEQYF. The V call is TRBV29-1, the J call TRBJ2-7; 9 nucleotides line up with TRBD1. From germline, CDR1 is SQVTM and CDR2 ANQGSEA. V was clipped by 4 bases and J by 6 bases; unmatched bases: 7. The CDR3 sequence is 13 residues long.

V gene TRBV15 combines with J gene TRBJ2-2; possibly TRBD1 for D (5 bases). CDR1 and CDR2 from the germline V gene are LNHNV and YYDKDF (reference sequence). Trimming pared 1 base from V and 1 base from J, leaving 7 bases between. There are 15 residues in the CDR3. The CDR3 is CATSRVTGNTGELFF. The CDR3 DNA reads TGTGCCACCAGCAGAGTCACAGGGAACACCGGGGAGCTGTTTTTT.

This clone has only a few counts. Other DNA sequences in the sample encode the same CDR3. The chain carries TRBV29-1 and TRBJ1-1; D is uncertain. The CDR3 length is 12 residues. Deletions cut 4 bases from V and 1 base from J, with 7 bases between. The germline gives CDR1 SQVTM, CDR2 ANQGSEA. The CDR3 protein is CSVGPGNTEAFF. The CDR3 nucleotides are TGCAGCGTTGGGCCAGGGAACACTGAAGCTTTCTTT.